These 13 T cell receptor beta chains came from one sample sequenced in a study of molecular identifiers for immune sequencing clone quantification. Each CDR3 protein is one row after TCRdb ran MiXCR on the PCR reads. The sample has a few hundred thousand distinct CDR3 sequences, roughly 23% seen once; the top ten hold about 0.8%. The sample comprised naive CD8+ T cells from blood, with Jurkat cell RNA spiked in. Subset indicated: FACS-sorted CD8+CD4-CCR7+CD45RA+ naive T cells. These receptors came from a human donor in good health. Some libraries in this study had Jurkat cell RNA spiked in.

This clonotype was found many times. V is TRBV9 and J is TRBJ2-3, with 7 bases aligning to TRBD2. With V trimmed by 7 bases and J by 4 bases, 15 bases remained unmatched. Germline values: CDR1 SGDLS, CDR2 YYNGEE. The length of the CDR3 is 16 residues. This chain's CDR3 is CASSPATGGPADTQYF. Written as DNA, the CDR3 is TGTGCCAGCTCCCCGGCGACGGGAGGCCCGGCAGATACGCAGTATTTT.

This clonotype appeared many times. The chain employs TRBV4-3 and TRBJ2-2, with 9 bases aligning to TRBD1. The CDR3 sequence is 16 residues long. Germline trimming cut 3 bases from V and 4 bases from J; bases unmatched to any gene: 6. Germline V lookup: CDR1 LGHNA, CDR2 YSLEER. CDR3 DNA: TGCGCCAGCAGCCAGGACAGGGGTTTACCCACCGGGGAGCTGTTTTTT. Its translation is CASSQDRGLPTGELFF.

This clonotype appeared many times. The chain combines TRBV11-2 with TRBJ1-4; D is unresolved. Germline values: CDR1 SGHAT, CDR2 FQNNGV. The CDR3 loop spans 15 amino acids. Trimming took off 4 bases at V and 8 bases at J, with 17 bases between the two ends. The CDR3 DNA follows: TGTGCCAGCAGCTCCCAGACGGGCCATTTGGAAAAACTGTTTTTT. Its translation is CASSSQTGHLEKLFF.

A few counts support this clonotype. The chain carries TRBV2 and TRBJ2-7; D unresolved. Germline V gene lookup returns CDR1 SNHLY and CDR2 FYNNEI. CDR3 length: 14 residues. Trimming removed 4 bases at V and 4 bases at J, with 14 bases between. The CDR3 protein is CASSVEARAYEQYF. CDR3 sequence (DNA): TGTGCCAGCAGTGTCGAAGCGCGCGCTTACGAGCAGTACTTC.

The J gene is TRBJ1-2, the V gene TRBV20-1; D uncertain. V shed 6 bases and J shed 5 bases, with 10 bases lying between them. CDR1 and CDR2 from the germline V gene are DFQATT and SNEGSKA (reference sequence). The CDR3 contains 11 residues. The CDR3 region has the DNA TGCAGTGCCAATAAGGAATATGGCTACACCTTC. Residues: CSANKEYGYTF.

The chain has TRBV20-1 and TRBJ2-5; 8 bases agree with TRBD2. The CDR3 has 16 residues. J gave up 5 bases and V 2 bases, and 13 bases lay outside the gene matches. CDR1 is DFQATT and CDR2 is SNEGSKA in the germline V gene (reference sequence). CDR3 DNA: TGCAGTGCTAGATTTGAGCGGGAGCGCGCAGGGGAGACCCAGTACTTC. Amino acid sequence: CSARFERERAGETQYF.

At least ten counts were recorded for this clonotype. The CDR3 sequence: CASSYFRTGGYYEQYF. CDR3 bases: TGTGCCAGCAGTTACTTCAGGACAGGGGGCTACTACGAGCAGTACTTC. The V and J genes are TRBV6-5 and TRBJ2-7, with 11 positions matching TRBD1. The CDR3 is 16 residues long. Per germline, CDR1 MNHEY and CDR2 SVGAGI. Germline trimming cut 1 base from V and 3 bases from J; bases unmatched to any gene: 5.

The chain carries TRBV9 and TRBJ1-1; D perhaps matches TRBD1 (5 bases). The ends were cut back, 4 bases at V and 2 bases at J, with 18 bases in the middle. Germline loops: CDR1 SGDLS, CDR2 YYNGEE. The CDR3 sequence is 16 residues long. The CDR3 loop is CASSPQAGGGNTEAFF. The CDR3 nucleotides read TGTGCCAGCAGCCCCCAGGCCGGCGGGGGAAACACTGAAGCTTTCTTT.

This clonotype was observed at least ten times. This chain connects TRBV2 to TRBJ2-3, with D unclear. V dropped 4 bases and J dropped 13 bases, with 15 bases sitting between them. Germline V gives CDR1 SNHLY, CDR2 FYNNEI. The CDR3 spans 12 residues. The CDR3 coding sequence is TGTGCCAGCAGTGTGGCAGAGCCGCCTGAGTATTTT. Its protein product is CASSVAEPPEYF. Together with reference TRBV2 and TRBJ2-3, the CDR3 gives the full variable domain: EPEVTQTPSHQVTQMGQEVILRCVPISNHLYFYWYRQILGQKVEFLVSFYNNEISEKSEIFDDQFSVERPDGSNFTLKIRSTKLEDSAMYFCASSVAEPPEYFGPGTRLTVL.

This clonotype occurred many times. The chain is built from TRBV27 and TRBJ1-1, with 7 positions matching TRBD1. The CDR3 covers 15 residues. V dropped 8 bases and J dropped 3; count of bases not matched to a gene: 12. The germline CDR1 and CDR2 sequences are MNHEY and SMNVEV (reference sequence). CDR3 nucleotide sequence: TGTGCCAGCCAAAAAATCACAGGGGTTTACACTGAAGCTTTCTTT. Translation: CASQKITGVYTEAFF.

The count of this clonotype is one. The rearrangement links TRBV29-1 to TRBJ2-7; the D gene could be TRBD1 or TRBD2 (5 bases each). Germline V CDR1 and CDR2: SQVTM, ANQGSEA. This CDR3 contains 14 residues. Trimming took off 5 bases at V and 4 bases at J, with 18 bases between the two ends. CDR3 amino acids: CSVQIITEGYEQYF. CDR3 nucleotides: TGCAGCGTTCAGATCATTACCGAGGGGTACGAGCAGTACTTC.

The V gene is TRBV19, the J gene TRBJ2-1; 8 nucleotides align to TRBD2. The CDR3 has 14 residues. V trimming: 7 bases; J trimming: 7 bases; junction bases outside the gene matches: 9. The V gene's germline CDR1 is LNHDA and CDR2 SQIVND (reference sequence). The chain's CDR3 is CASNWYSGSNEQFF. The CDR3 bases are TGTGCCAGTAACTGGTACAGCGGGAGTAATGAGCAGTTCTTC.

This clonotype showed up just a few times. The rearrangement joins TRBV5-1 to TRBJ2-7; D may be TRBD1 (6 bases). Between the trimmed V and J ends, which lost 1 base and 2 bases, there was a span of 10 bases. Germline V lookup: CDR1 SGHRS, CDR2 YFSETQ. This CDR3 comprises 14 residues. The CDR3 DNA follows: TGCGCCAGCAGCTTGACGGACAGTCCCTACGAGCAGTACTTC. It codes for CASSLTDSPYEQYF.